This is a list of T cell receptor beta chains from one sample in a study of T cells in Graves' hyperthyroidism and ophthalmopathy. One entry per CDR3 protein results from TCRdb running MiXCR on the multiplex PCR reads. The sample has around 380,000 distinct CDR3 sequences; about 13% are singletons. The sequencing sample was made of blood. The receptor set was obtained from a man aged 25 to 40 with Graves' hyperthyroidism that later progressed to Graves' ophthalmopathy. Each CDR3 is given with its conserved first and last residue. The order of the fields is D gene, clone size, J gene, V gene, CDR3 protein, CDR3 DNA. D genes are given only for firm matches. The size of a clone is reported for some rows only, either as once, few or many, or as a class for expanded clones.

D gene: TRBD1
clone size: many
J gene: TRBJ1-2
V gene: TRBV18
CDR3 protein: CASSLDRGLYGYTF
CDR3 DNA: TGTGCCAGCTCACTAGACAGGGGGCTCTATGGCTACACCTTC

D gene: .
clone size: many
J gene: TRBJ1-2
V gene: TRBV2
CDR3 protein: CASSEALDYGYTF
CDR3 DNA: TGTGCCAGCAGTGAAGCGCTGGACTATGGCTACACCTTC

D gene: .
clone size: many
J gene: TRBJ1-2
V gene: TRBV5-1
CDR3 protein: CASREDSWAPLYGYTF
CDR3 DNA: TGCGCCAGCAGAGAAGACAGCTGGGCGCCTCTCTATGGCTACACCTTC

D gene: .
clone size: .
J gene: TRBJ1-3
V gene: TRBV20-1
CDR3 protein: CSARDPGSYSGNTIYF
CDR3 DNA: TGCAGTGCTAGAGACCCCGGAAGTTACTCTGGAAACACCATATATTTT

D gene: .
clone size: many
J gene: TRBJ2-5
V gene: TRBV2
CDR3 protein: CASGPFEETQYF
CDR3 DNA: TGTGCCAGCGGCCCTTTCGAAGAGACCCAGTACTTC

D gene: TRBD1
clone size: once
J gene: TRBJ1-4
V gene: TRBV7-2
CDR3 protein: CASSSGTGTEKLFF
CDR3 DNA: TGTGCCAGCAGCTCCGGGACAGGGACCGAAAAACTGTTTTTT

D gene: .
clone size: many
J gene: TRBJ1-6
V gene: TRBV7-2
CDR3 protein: CASSLRGRNSPLHF
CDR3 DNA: TGTGCCAGCAGCTTACGGGGGCGGAATTCACCCCTCCACTTT

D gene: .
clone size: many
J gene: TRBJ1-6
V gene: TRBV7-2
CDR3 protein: CASYLGWGSPLHF
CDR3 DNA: TGTGCCAGCTACTTAGGGTGGGGCTCACCCCTCCACTTT

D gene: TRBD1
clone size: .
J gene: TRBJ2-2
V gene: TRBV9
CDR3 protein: CASSARRLLRDRPTGELFF
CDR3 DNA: TGTGCCAGCAGCGCCCGTAGATTATTGAGGGACAGACCCACCGGGGAGCTGTTTTTT

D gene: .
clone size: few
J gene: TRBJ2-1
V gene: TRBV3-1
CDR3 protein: CASSQGAGEQFF
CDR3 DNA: TGTGCCAGCAGCCAAGGGGCGGGCGAGCAGTTCTTC

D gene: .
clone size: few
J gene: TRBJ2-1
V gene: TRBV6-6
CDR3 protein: CASSYGGLSRNEQFF
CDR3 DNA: TGTGCCAGCAGTTACGGGGGCCTCTCTCGGAATGAGCAGTTCTTC

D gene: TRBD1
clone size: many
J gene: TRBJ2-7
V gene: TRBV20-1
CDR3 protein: CSATIQGAGYEQYF
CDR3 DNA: TGCAGTGCTACTATACAGGGGGCAGGGTACGAGCAGTACTTC

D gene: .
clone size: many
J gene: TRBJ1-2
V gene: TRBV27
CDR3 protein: CASSLSSVLGYGYTF
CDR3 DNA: TGTGCCAGCAGTTTATCGTCAGTCTTGGGATATGGCTACACCTTC

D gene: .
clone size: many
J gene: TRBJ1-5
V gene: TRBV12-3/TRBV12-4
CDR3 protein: CASSLGHSNQPQHF
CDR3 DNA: TGTGCCAGCAGCCTGGGTCATAGCAATCAGCCCCAGCATTTT

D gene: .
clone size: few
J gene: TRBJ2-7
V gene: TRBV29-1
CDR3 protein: CSVRRVSYEQYF
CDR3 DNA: TGCAGCGTTCGCAGGGTAAGCTACGAGCAGTACTTC

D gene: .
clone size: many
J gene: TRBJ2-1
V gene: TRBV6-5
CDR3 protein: CASSYSGAPSYNEQFF
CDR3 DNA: TGTGCCAGCAGTTACTCTGGGGCCCCCTCCTACAATGAGCAGTTCTTC

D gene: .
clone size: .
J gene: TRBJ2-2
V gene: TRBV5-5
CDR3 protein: CASSPTERGSGELFF
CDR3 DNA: TGTGCCAGCAGCCCCACGGAAAGGGGGAGCGGGGAGCTGTTTTTT

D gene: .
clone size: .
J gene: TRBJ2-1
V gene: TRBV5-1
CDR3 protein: CASREGGIGPNEQFF
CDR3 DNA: TGCGCCAGCAGGGAGGGCGGAATTGGCCCAAATGAGCAGTTCTTC

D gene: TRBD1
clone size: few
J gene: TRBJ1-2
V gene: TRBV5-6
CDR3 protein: CASSWGQTPNYGYTF
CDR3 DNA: TGTGCCAGCAGCTGGGGACAGACTCCTAACTATGGCTACACCTTC

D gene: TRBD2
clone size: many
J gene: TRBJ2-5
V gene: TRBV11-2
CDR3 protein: CASSLADLLAGVGETQYF
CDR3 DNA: TGTGCCAGCAGCTTAGCTGATTTGTTAGCGGGGGTGGGGGAGACCCAGTACTTC

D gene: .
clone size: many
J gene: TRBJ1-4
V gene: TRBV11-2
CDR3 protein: CASSSPRAGEKLFF
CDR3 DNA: TGTGCCAGCAGCTCACCCCGGGCCGGGGAAAAACTGTTTTTT

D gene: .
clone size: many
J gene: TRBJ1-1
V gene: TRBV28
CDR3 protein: CASSFHTEAFF
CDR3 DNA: TGTGCCAGCAGTTTTCACACTGAAGCTTTCTTT

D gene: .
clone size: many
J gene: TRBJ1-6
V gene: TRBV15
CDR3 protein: CATSRDLGDLFHF
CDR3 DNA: TGTGCCACCAGCAGAGATCTCGGGGACCTTTTCCACTTT

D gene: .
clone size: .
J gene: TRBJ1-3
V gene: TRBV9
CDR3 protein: CASSVYGNTIYF
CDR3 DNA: TGTGCCAGCAGCGTTTACGGAAACACCATATATTTT

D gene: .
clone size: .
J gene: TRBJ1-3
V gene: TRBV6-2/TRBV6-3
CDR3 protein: CASSAQGRYSGNTIYF
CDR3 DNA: TGTGCCAGCAGTGCCCAGGGAAGGTACTCTGGAAACACCATATATTTT

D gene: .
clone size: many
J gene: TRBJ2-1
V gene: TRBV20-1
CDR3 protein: CSGDNRGDRAYNEQFF
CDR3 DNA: TGCAGTGGCGACAACCGGGGGGACAGAGCCTACAATGAGCAGTTCTTC

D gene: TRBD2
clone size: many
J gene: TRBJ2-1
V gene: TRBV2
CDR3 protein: CASKKRGSYNEQFF
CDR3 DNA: TGTGCCAGCAAAAAGCGGGGGTCTTACAATGAGCAGTTCTTC

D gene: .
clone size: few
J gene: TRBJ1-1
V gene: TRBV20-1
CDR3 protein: CSARGGGLAFF
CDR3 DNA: TGCAGTGCCAGGGGCGGCGGTCTGGCTTTCTTT

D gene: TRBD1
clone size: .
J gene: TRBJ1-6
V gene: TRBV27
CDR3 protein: CASSFRQGGSYNSPLHF
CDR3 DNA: TGTGCCAGCAGTTTCCGACAGGGCGGCTCCTATAATTCACCCCTCCACTTT

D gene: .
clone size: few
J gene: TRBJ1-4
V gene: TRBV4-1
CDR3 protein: CASSQDRIEREKLFF
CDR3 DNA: TGCGCCAGCAGCCAAGACAGAATCGAACGGGAAAAACTGTTTTTT

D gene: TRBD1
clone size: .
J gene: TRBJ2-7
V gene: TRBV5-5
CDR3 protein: CASSLGQGEFEQYF
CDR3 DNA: TGTGCCAGCAGCTTGGGACAGGGGGAATTCGAGCAGTACTTC

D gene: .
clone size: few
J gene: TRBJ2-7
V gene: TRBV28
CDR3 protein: CASSLWDRPYEQYF
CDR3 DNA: TGTGCCAGCAGTTTATGGGACAGACCCTACGAGCAGTACTTC

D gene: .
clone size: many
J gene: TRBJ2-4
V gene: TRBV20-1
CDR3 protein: CSARDWSGSGNIQYF
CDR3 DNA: TGCAGTGCTAGAGATTGGTCAGGGAGTGGAAACATTCAGTACTTC

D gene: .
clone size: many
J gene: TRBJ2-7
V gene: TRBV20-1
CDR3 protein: CSASGQSYEQYF
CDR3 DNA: TGCAGTGCTTCCGGACAGTCCTACGAGCAGTACTTC

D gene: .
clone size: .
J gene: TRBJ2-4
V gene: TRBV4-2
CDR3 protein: CASSQEEHTKNIQYF
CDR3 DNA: TGTGCCAGCAGCCAAGAAGAACACACCAAAAACATTCAGTACTTC

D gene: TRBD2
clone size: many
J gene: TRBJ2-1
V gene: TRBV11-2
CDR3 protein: CASSLDLLAGGFYNEQFF
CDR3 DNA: TGTGCCAGCAGCTTAGATCTACTAGCGGGGGGGTTCTACAATGAGCAGTTCTTC

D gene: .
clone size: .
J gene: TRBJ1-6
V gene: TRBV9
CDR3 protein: CASSGSGGDSPLHF
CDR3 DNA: TGTGCCAGCAGCGGGTCCGGGGGGGATTCACCCCTCCACTTT

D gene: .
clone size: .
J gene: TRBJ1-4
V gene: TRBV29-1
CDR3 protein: CSVARNDCGKGTNEKLFF
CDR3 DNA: TGCAGCGTTGCTCGGAATGACTGCGGTAAAGGGACTAATGAAAAACTGTTTTTT

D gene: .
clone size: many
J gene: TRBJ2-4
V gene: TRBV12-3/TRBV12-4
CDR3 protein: CASSYGGLNIQYF
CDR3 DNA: TGTGCCAGCAGTTATGGGGGGCTGAACATTCAGTACTTC

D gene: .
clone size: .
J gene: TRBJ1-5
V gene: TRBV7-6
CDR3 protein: CASSFGQGGNQPQDF
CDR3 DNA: TGTGCCAGCAGCTTTGGGCAGGGCGGCAATCAGCCCCAGGATTTT

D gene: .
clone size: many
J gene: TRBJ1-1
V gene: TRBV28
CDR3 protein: CASSSPGGRGNTEAFF
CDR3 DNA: TGTGCCAGCAGTTCACCCGGGGGCCGGGGGAACACTGAAGCTTTCTTT

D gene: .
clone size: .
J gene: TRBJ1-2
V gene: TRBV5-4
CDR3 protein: CASSLVTGERGYTF
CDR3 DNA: TGTGCCAGCAGCTTGGTTACGGGGGAGAGGGGCTACACCTTC

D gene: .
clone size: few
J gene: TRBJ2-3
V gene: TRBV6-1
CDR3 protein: CASSEWAGNTDTQYF
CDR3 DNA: TGTGCCAGCAGTGAATGGGCAGGCAACACAGATACGCAGTATTTT

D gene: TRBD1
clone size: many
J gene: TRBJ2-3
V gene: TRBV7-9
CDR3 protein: CASSPAVYRGTDTQYF
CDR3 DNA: TGTGCCAGCAGCCCGGCGGTCTACAGGGGGACAGATACGCAGTATTTT

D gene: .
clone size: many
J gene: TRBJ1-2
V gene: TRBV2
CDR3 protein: CASSDNPNYGYTF
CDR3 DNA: TGTGCCAGCAGTGACAACCCTAACTATGGCTACACCTTC

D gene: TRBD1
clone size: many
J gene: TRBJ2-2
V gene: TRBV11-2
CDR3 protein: CASSLAGDRGITGELFF
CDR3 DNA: TGTGCCAGCAGCTTAGCGGGGGACAGGGGCATCACCGGGGAGCTGTTTTTT

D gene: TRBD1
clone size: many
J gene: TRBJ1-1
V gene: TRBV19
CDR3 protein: CASSSTGGAGTEAFF
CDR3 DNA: TGTGCCAGTAGTTCTACAGGGGGCGCCGGCACTGAAGCTTTCTTT

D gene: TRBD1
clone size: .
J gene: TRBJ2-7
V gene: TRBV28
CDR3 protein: CASRNGQGAGYEQYF
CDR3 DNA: TGTGCCAGCAGAAATGGACAGGGGGCGGGTTACGAGCAGTACTTC

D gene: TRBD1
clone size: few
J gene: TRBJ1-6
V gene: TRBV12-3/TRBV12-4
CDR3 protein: CASSFVGTGFSPLHF
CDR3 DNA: TGTGCCAGCAGCTTCGTGGGGACAGGCTTTTCACCCCTCCACTTT

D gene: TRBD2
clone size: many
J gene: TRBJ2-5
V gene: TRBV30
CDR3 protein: CAWIAGTSKETQYF
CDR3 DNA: TGTGCCTGGATTGCCGGGACTAGCAAAGAGACCCAGTACTTC

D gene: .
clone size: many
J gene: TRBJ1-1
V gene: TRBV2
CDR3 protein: CASSDIEVGTEAFF
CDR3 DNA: TGTGCCAGCAGTGATATCGAGGTGGGGACTGAAGCTTTCTTT